The T cell receptor (beta chain) under discussion was sequenced for a study of CD8 T cells in Susac syndrome. Details on this clonotype: The antigen remains undetermined.

Germline V gives CDR1 ENHRY, CDR2 SYGVKD. V lost 3 bases, J lost 7 bases, and 12 bases lay in between. This CDR3 region has 13 residues. RNA in amounts of about 0.5 to 1 ug was reverse transcribed with random hexamers. TCRdb re-called the immunoSEQ multiplex PCR reads with MiXCR, one entry per CDR3 protein. The sample lists approximately 190,000 distinct CDR3 sequences, more than 85% occurring once. Study-wide points: That the number of individuals in its TCR sequencing and HLA analysis was relatively small was acknowledged by the study.

The chain joins TRBV10-3 to TRBJ1-2; no clear D gene. The receptor was isolated from a human donor with Susac syndrome. Sample: CD8+ T cells from PBMCs. The chain's CDR3 is CAISEGGPFGYTF. As DNA, the CDR3 is TGTGCCATCAGTGAAGGAGGGCCGTTTGGCTACACCTTC.